The 14 T cell receptor beta chains given below trace back to one sample, sequenced in a study of identical twins' blood T cells. TCRdb processed the 5' RACE reads anew with MiXCR; each CDR3 protein has one entry. The data contain 350,000 to 400,000 distinct CDR3 sequences, under 30% of them singletons. Sample: PBMCs. Every receptor here comes from a woman aged 18-49 years in good health.

V is TRBV7-8 and J is TRBJ2-1, with 10 bases aligning to TRBD2. This CDR3 is built from 16 residues. CDR1 and CDR2 (germline): SGHVS, FQNEAQ. V lost 4 bases, J lost 4 bases, and 7 bases stayed unmatched. As DNA, the CDR3 is TGTGCCAGCAGCTCCTACGGGACTAGCGCTTACAATGAGCAGTTCTTC. This gives the protein CASSSYGTSAYNEQFF.

The chain has TRBV20-1 and TRBJ2-2; 9 bases are a match to TRBD2. The V and J ends lost 3 bases and 6 bases, in that order; junction bases with no gene match: 8. The CDR3 is made up of 15 amino acids. Germline V gene lookup returns CDR1 DFQATT and CDR2 SNEGSKA (reference sequence). In nucleotides, the CDR3 is TGCAGTGCTAGGATTACGGGACTAGCCTCCGGGGAGCTGTTTTTT. Encoded protein: CSARITGLASGELFF.

The chain carries TRBV7-8 and TRBJ2-1; a possible D gene is TRBD1 (5 bases). This CDR3 contains 15 residues. Germline V CDR1 and CDR2: SGHVS, FQNEAQ. Trimming cost V 5 bases and J 0 bases, with 11 bases left between them. DNA of the CDR3: TGTGCCAGCAGCACGACAGAAAACTCCTACAATGAGCAGTTCTTC. It is translated as CASSTTENSYNEQFF.

Of note for this clonotype: A much larger clonotype is one base distant, so this may be a read error. The chain uses TRBV3-1 and TRBJ2-3, with no clear D. The CDR3 has 14 amino acids. Germline V gene data show CDR1 as LGHDT and CDR2 as YNNKEL (reference sequence). CDR3 coding DNA: TGTGCCAGCAGCCAAGAGAGCAACACATATACGCAGTATTTT. Its translation is CASSQESNTYTQYF.

This clonotype was found many times. V and J are TRBV11-2 and TRBJ2-2; 7 bases map to TRBD2. Unmatched junction bases numbered 4, after V lost 1 base and J lost 5 bases. There are 15 residues in the CDR3. CDR1 SGHAT and CDR2 FQNNGV come from the germline V gene. The CDR3 sequence is CASSLGGSRTGELFF. In DNA, the CDR3 is TGTGCCAGCAGCTTAGGCGGGAGCAGGACCGGGGAGCTGTTTTTT.

The chain recombines TRBV2 with TRBJ1-2; 7 bases match TRBD1. Germline V gives CDR1 SNHLY, CDR2 FYNNEI. The CDR3 runs to 13 residues. J was trimmed by 0 bases and V by 9 bases; bases with no gene match: 4. The CDR3 coding sequence is TGTGCCAGGGGGGACAGTTCTAACTATGGCTACACCTTC. As protein: CARGDSSNYGYTF.

This chain uses TRBV6-6 with TRBJ1-2; 9 bases map to TRBD1. This CDR3 contains 15 residues. After removal of 0 bases from V and 7 bases from J, the junction contained 6 bases not matched to a gene. Germline V gene sequence: CDR1 MNHNY, CDR2 SVGAGI (reference sequence). The CDR3 coding sequence is TGTGCCAGCAGTTACTCGAAAACAGGGGGCTCTGGCTACACCTTC. It translates to CASSYSKTGGSGYTF.

The chain is built from TRBV19 and TRBJ1-1; 7 nucleotides agree with TRBD1. The V segment lost 7 bases and the J segment 0 bases; nucleotides outside the gene matches: 8. CDR1 and CDR2 (germline): LNHDA, SQIVND (reference sequence). This CDR3 spans 15 amino acids. DNA of the CDR3: TGTGCCAGTAAGTGGGGGACAGCCATGAACACTGAAGCTTTCTTT. Its translation: CASKWGTAMNTEAFF. Based on the CDR3 plus reference TRBV19 and TRBJ1-1, the full variable domain is DGGITQSPKYLFRKEGQNVTLSCEQNLNHDAMYWYRQDPGQGLRLIYYSQIVNDFQKGDIAEGYSVSREKKESFPLTVTSAQKNPTAFYLCASKWGTAMNTEAFFGQGTRLTVV.

The chain recombines TRBV5-1 with TRBJ2-5, with 7 bases aligning to TRBD2. Germline CDR1 SGHRS, CDR2 YFSETQ. The CDR3 runs 13 residues. Losses at the gene ends were 6 bases for V and 3 bases for J; bases not matched to a gene: 5. The CDR3 DNA reads TGCGCCAGCAAAAAGGGGAGGGAAGAGACCCAGTACTTC. Its translation is CASKKGREETQYF. Based on the CDR3 plus reference TRBV5-1 and TRBJ2-5, the full variable domain is KAGVTQTPRYLIKTRGQQVTLSCSPISGHRSVSWYQQTPGQGLQFLFEYFSETQRNKGNFPGRFSGRQFSNSRSEMNVSTLELGDSALYLCASKKGREETQYFGPGTRLLVL.

This clonotype was observed a handful of times. This rearrangement joins TRBV6-6 to TRBJ2-1; 8 positions agree with TRBD2. In germline, CDR1 is MNHNY, CDR2 SVGAGI (reference sequence). This CDR3 is 13 amino acids long. The CDR3 sequence: CATAGLGRNEQFF. The CDR3 DNA reads as TGTGCTACCGCGGGACTAGGGCGGAATGAGCAGTTCTTC.

To note about this clonotype: A much larger clone differs by one base, so this may be a read error. The chain links TRBV2 to TRBJ1-2; TRBD1 agrees at 7 bases. The CDR3 is 14 amino acids. Germline V lookup: CDR1 SNHLY, CDR2 FYNNEI. DNA for the CDR3: TGTGCCAGCAGCGACAGGGTCCCGGTCTATTGCTACACCTTC. Translating it yields CASSDRVPVYCYTF.

J is TRBJ1-2 and V is TRBV9; the match to TRBD1 covers 7 bases. CDR1 is SGDLS, CDR2 YYNGEE, per germline. Trimming at V came to 3 bases and at J to 2 bases, leaving 10 bases not matched to a gene. This CDR3 comprises 16 residues. CDR3 bases: TGTGCCAGCAGCGATTCGGGACAGCCGAAGAACTATGGCTACACCTTC. Its protein product is CASSDSGQPKNYGYTF.

A note on this clonotype: Its ends do not fully match the called genes, so a read error is possible. This chain links TRBV3-1 with TRBJ1-5; the match to TRBD1 covers 9 bases. Per germline, CDR1 LGHDT and CDR2 YNNKEL (reference sequence). The CDR3 is 15 residues long. Here the CDR3 reads CAISQGGTGRQPQHF. The CDR3 nucleotides read TGTGCCATCAGCCAAGGTGGGACAGGGCGCCAGCCCCAGCATTTT. Variable domain in full (rest from reference TRBV3-1 and TRBJ1-5): DTAVSQTPKYLVTQMGNDKSIKCEQNLGHDTMYWYKQDSKKFLKIMFSYNNKELIINETVPNRFSPKSPDKAHLNLHINSLELGDSAVYFCAISQGGTGRQPQHFGDGTRLSIL.

This rearrangement joins TRBV19 to TRBJ1-1; D perhaps matches TRBD1 (5 bases). CDR1 and CDR2 (germline): LNHDA, SQIVND (reference sequence). CDR3 length: 14 residues. Trimming removed 5 bases from V and 3 bases from J, with 13 bases in between. The CDR3 DNA sequence: TGTGCCAGTAGTGACCGCGGGACCGACACTGAAGCTTTCTTT. Translated: CASSDRGTDTEAFF.